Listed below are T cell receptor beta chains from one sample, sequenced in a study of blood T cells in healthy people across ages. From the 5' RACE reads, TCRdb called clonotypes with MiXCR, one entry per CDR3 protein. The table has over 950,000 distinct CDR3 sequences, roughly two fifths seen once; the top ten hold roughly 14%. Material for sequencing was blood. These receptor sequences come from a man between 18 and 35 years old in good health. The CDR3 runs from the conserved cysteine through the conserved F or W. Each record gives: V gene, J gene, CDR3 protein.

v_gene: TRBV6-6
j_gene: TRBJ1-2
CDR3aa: CASSYGDRGFSGYTF

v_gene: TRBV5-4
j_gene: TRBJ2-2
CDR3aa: CASSLEPVVNTGELFF

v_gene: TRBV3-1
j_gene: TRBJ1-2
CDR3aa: CASSLALRGDGCTF

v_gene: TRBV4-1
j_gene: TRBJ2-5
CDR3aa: CASSQGSGEDQETQYF

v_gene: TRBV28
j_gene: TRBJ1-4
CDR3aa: CASSLGSGENEKLFF

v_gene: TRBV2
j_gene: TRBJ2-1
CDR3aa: CASSTPWTEGQFF

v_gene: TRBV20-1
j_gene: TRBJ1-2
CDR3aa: CSARDTRQGDCYTF

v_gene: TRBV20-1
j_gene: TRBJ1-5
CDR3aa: CSARRVGDRGYSNQPQHF

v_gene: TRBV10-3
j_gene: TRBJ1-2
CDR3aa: CAISDRDTDNYGYTF

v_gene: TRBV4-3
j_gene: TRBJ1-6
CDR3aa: CASSQDLYRGSSYNSPLHF

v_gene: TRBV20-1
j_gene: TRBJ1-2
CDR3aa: CSARSSTYGYTF

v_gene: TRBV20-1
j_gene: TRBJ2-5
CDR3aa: CSGRQKETQYF

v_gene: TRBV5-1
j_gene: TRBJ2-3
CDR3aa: CASTRGGSSTDTQYF

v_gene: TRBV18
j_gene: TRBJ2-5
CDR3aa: CASSPGNGHEQYF

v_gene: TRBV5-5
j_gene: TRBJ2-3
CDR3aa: CASSLWTEDTQYF

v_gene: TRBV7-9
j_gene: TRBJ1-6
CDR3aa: CASTPGLSNSPLHF

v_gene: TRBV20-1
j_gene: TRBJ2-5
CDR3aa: CSANRGYLLHEQYF

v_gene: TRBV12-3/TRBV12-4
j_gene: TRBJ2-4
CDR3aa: CASSSPGQVGSKNIQYF

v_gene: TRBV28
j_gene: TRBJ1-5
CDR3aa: CASSRIGQGNQPQHF

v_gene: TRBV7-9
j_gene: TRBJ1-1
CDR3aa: CASSLVIGLGRGVENTEAFF

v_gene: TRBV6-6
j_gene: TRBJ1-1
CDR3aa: CASRKTQGTSTEAFF

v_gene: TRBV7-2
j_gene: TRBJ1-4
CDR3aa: CASSARIAPEKLFF

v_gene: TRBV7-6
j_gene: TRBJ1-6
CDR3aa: CASSLGSGEAYNSPLHF

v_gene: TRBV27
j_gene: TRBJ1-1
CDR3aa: CASSSGSGTEAFF

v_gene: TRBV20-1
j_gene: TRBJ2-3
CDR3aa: CSAFYSYTDTQYF

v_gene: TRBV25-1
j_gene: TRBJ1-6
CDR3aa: CASSSPGNNSPLHF

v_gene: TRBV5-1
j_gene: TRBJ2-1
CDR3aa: CASSLGGPSSYNEQFF

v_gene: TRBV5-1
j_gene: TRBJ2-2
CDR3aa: CASMGDKIPPGELFF

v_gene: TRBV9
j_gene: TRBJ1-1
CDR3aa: CASSESSGSGMNTEAFF

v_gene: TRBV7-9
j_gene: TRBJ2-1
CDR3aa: CASSPLDRENERFF

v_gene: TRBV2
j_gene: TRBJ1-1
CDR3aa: CASRQGGGMNTEAFF